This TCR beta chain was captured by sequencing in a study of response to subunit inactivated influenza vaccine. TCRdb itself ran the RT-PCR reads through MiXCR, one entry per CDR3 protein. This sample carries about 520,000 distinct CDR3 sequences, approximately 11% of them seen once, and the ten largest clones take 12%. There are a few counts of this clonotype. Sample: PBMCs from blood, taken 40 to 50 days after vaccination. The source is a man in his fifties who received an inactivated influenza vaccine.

The CDR3 loop is CSVRGDRGYLGEQYF. DNA of the CDR3: TGCAGCGTAAGGGGGGACAGGGGGTATTTAGGCGAGCAGTACTTC. This sequence joins TRBV29-1 and TRBJ2-7; 11 nucleotides align to TRBD1. The V gene's germline CDR1 is SQVTM and CDR2 ANQGSEA. This CDR3 has 15 residues. Unmatched junction bases numbered 13, after V lost 6 bases and J lost 6 bases.